The 8 T cell receptor beta chains below come from one sample, sequenced in a study of cytomegalovirus exposure and HLA in healthy donors. It was with 60 Vbeta and 13 Jbeta primers that the PCR ran. Assay: immunoSEQ multiplex PCR; the TCRdb copy retains only in-frame clones and omits some. The sample includes about 120,000 clones, about 70% seen only once; the top ten take around 12%. Sample: PBMCs. The receptors come from a woman aged 40 to 49 in good health and CMV-seropositive.

This clone was detected only a few times. This chain joins TRBV10-3 and TRBJ2-2; 8 positions match TRBD1. This CDR3 comprises 13 residues. J was trimmed by 6 bases and V by 6 bases; bases with no gene match: 3. Germline loops: CDR1 ENHRY, CDR2 SYGVKD. The chain's CDR3 is CAIRDREAGELFF. The CDR3 bases are TGTGCCATCAGGGACAGGGAGGCCGGGGAGCTGTTTTTT.

V and J are TRBV15 and TRBJ1-2; D is unresolved. CDR1 LNHNV and CDR2 YYDKDF come from the germline V gene (reference sequence). This CDR3 region has 13 residues. The germline V and J ends were trimmed by 1 base and 7 bases, with 10 bases remaining between them. CDR3 protein: CATSRAERRGYTF. CDR3 coding DNA: TGTGCCACCAGCAGAGCCGAGCGTCGTGGCTACACCTTC.

This clone was observed a few times. The chain joins TRBV25-1 to TRBJ2-1; no clear D gene. The CDR3 is made up of 13 amino acids. The V end lost 3 bases, the J end lost 7 bases, and 10 bases lay between the germline ends. Germline V gene data show CDR1 as MGHDK and CDR2 as SYGVNS. The CDR3 region is CASSEIDGNEQFF. CDR3 nucleotide sequence: TGTGCCAGCAGTGAGATCGACGGGAATGAGCAGTTCTTC. Complete variable domain (other parts from reference TRBV25-1 and TRBJ2-1): EADIYQTPRYLVIGTGKKITLECSQTMGHDKMYWYQQDPGMELHLIHYSYGVNSTEKGDLSSESTVSRIRTEHFPLTLESARPSHTSQYLCASSEIDGNEQFFGPGTRLTVL.

The gene calls are TRBV10-2 and TRBJ1-1; perhaps TRBD1 as D (5 bases). CDR1 is WSHSY and CDR2 is SAAADI in the germline V gene. The CDR3 sequence is 16 residues long. V lost 7 bases, J lost 1 base, and 19 bases lay in between. DNA of the CDR3: TGCGCCAGCATCCCGGCCTGGGGCAGGGAGAACACTGAAGCTTTCTTT. Its protein is CASIPAWGRENTEAFF.

The rearrangement links TRBV2 to TRBJ2-5; TRBD1 matches at 9 bases. V dropped 6 bases and J dropped 0; count of bases not matched to a gene: 8. The germline gives CDR1 SNHLY, CDR2 FYNNEI. The CDR3 contains 16 residues. The CDR3 bases are TGTGCCAGCAGAGAGGGGACAGGGTGGAACCAAGAGACCCAGTACTTC. Residues: CASREGTGWNQETQYF.

The chain employs TRBV5-1 and TRBJ2-7, with 11 bases fitting TRBD1. CDR1 and CDR2 (germline): SGHRS, YFSETQ. The J segment lost 2 bases and the V segment lost 4 bases, leaving 8 bases of the junction unmatched. The CDR3 contains 16 residues. CDR3 sequence (DNA): TGCGCCAGCAGCAGGAATACGGGACAGGGGGCCTACGAGCAGTACTTC. This translates into CASSRNTGQGAYEQYF.

V is TRBV4-1 and J is TRBJ2-1, with D maybe TRBD1 (5 bases). The V end was cut by 1 base, the J end by 4 bases, with 14 bases between. The length of the CDR3 is 16 residues. Germline CDR1 and CDR2: MGHRA and YSYEKL. The DNA of the CDR3 is TGCGCCAGCAGCCAAGGGGGCAGGTCTGGTTACAATGAGCAGTTCTTC. As protein: CASSQGGRSGYNEQFF.

As DNA, the CDR3 is TGTGCCAGCAATCGGCAGGGTGGAAATGAGCAGTTCTTC. Residues: CASNRQGGNEQFF. The chain couples TRBV5-4 to TRBJ2-1, with D possibly matching TRBD1 (5 bases). This CDR3 is built from 13 residues. Germline V lookup: CDR1 SGHNT, CDR2 YYREEE (reference sequence). The V end was cut by 6 bases, the J end by 7 bases, with 14 bases between. Supplemented by reference TRBV5-4 and TRBJ2-1, the full variable domain reads ETGVTQSPTHLIKTRGQQVTLRCSSQSGHNTVSWYQQALGQGPQFIFQYYREEENGRGNFPPRFSGLQFPNYSSELNVNALELDDSALYLCASNRQGGNEQFFGPGTRLTVL.